This TCR beta chain originates from a study of cytomegalovirus exposure and HLA in healthy donors. The wider study: A subsequent analysis stated that the 110 or so validation repertoires were run on the same platform as the approximately 700 first-cohort repertoires.

Note on this clone: The target antigen is unknown.

General study findings and limits: Testing in vitro showed three CMV-associated chains specific for CMV antigens. Subsequent analysis of the 120 or so validation repertoires found a tendency for first-cohort TCR clusters to co-occur. While the bulk of TCR sequences proved rare, some public TCRs turned up in many donors.

Germline CDR1 and CDR2: SGDLS and YYNGEE. The CDR3 has 17 amino acids. The V gene end was trimmed by 0 bases and the J gene end by 5 bases; junction bases not matched to a gene: 6. Generated by immunoSEQ multiplex PCR, the TCRdb table keeps only in-frame clones and is missing some. The sample shows about 360,000 clones, approximately 90% of them seen only once. This TCR was recovered from a woman under 30 in good health and CMV-seronegative. The sequencing input was PBMCs. The chain couples TRBV9 to TRBJ2-3, with 13 bases fitting TRBD2. The CDR3 nucleotides are TGTGCCAGCAGCGTAGATGGACTAGCGGGAGCAGGAGATACGCAGTATTTT. Translating gives CASSVDGLAGAGDTQYF.